This T cell receptor (beta chain) emerged from a study of T cells in Graves' hyperthyroidism and ophthalmopathy. Exclusion criteria comprised uncontrolled infection, other autoimmune disease, pregnancy or lactation. Diagnoses were established using clinical symptoms, serum thyroxine and TRAb, thyroid ultrasound and orbital computed tomography. General study results and limits: The blood repertoire included most of the expanded thyroid clonotypes above 0.001.

At least ten counts were recorded for this clonotype. Its cognate antigen is unknown. It was RNA transcripts that yielded the amplified TCR beta CDR3 regions. TCR CDR3 underwent first-round RT-PCR with the HTBI primer set. TCRdb analysed the multiplex PCR reads with MiXCR anew, one entry per CDR3 protein. Of 500,000 to 600,000 distinct CDR3 sequences in the sample, about 43% were seen once. The sequencing input was peripheral blood or thyroid tissue (not recorded which). The TCR was taken from an adult woman with Graves' disease, either hyperthyroidism or ophthalmopathy (not recorded which).

CDR3 loop: CASSRHRQGKDQPQHF. DNA for the CDR3: TGTGCCAGTAGTCGCCATCGACAGGGTAAGGATCAGCCCCAGCATTTT. The chain links TRBV19 to TRBJ1-5; 7 bases align to TRBD1. After removal of 5 bases from V and 5 bases from J, the junction contained 12 bases not matched to a gene. The length of the CDR3 is 16 residues. Germline assignment: CDR1 LNHDA and CDR2 SQIVND (reference sequence).